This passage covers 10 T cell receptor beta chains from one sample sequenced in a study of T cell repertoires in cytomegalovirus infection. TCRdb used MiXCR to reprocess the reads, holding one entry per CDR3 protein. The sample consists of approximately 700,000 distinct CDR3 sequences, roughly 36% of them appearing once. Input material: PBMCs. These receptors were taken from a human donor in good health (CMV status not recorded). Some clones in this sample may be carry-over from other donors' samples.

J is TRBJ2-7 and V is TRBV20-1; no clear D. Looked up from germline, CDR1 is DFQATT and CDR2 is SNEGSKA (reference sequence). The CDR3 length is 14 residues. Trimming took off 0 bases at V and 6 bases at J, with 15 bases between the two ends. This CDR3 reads CSARDSTRRIEQYF. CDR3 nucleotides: TGCAGTGCTAGAGATAGTACAAGGCGTATCGAGCAGTACTTC.

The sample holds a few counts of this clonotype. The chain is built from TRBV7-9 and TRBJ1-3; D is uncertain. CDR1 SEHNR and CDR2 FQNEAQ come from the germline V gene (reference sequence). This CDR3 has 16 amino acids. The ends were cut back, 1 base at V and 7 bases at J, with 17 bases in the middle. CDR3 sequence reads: CASSLDRIVRYNTIYF. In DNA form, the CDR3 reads TGTGCCAGCAGCTTAGACCGGATAGTGAGGTATAACACCATATATTTT.

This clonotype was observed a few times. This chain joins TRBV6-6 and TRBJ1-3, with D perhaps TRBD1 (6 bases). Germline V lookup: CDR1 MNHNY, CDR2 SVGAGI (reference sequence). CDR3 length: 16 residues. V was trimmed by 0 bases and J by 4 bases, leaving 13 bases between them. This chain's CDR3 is CASSYSNTGQGNTIYF. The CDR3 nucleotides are TGTGCCAGCAGTTACTCTAATACAGGGCAGGGAAACACCATATATTTT.

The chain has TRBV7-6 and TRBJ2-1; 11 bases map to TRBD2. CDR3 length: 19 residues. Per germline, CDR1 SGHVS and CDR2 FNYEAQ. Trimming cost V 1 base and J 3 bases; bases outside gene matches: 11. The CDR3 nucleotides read TGTGCCAGCAGCTTAGTGCTAGCGGGGGGCCTCACAAACTACAATGAGCAGTTCTTC. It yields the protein CASSLVLAGGLTNYNEQFF. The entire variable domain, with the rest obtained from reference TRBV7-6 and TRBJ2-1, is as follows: GAGVSQSPRYKVTKRGQDVALRCDPISGHVSLYWYRQALGQGPEFLTYFNYEAQQDKSGLPNDRFSAERPEGSISTLTIQRTEQRDSAMYRCASSLVLAGGLTNYNEQFFGPGTRLTVL.

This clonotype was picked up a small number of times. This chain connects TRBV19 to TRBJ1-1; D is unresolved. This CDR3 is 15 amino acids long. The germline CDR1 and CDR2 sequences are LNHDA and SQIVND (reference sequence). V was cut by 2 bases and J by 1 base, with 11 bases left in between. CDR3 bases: TGTGCCAGTAGTATAACTGGGCTTTCGAACACTGAAGCTTTCTTT. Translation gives CASSITGLSNTEAFF.

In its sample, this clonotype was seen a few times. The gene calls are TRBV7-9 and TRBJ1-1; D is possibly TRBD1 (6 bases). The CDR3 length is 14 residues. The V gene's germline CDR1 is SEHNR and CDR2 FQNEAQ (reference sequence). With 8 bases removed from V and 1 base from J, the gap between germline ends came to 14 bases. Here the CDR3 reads CASGRDNSNTEAFF. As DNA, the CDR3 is TGTGCCAGCGGCCGGGACAACTCGAACACTGAAGCTTTCTTT.

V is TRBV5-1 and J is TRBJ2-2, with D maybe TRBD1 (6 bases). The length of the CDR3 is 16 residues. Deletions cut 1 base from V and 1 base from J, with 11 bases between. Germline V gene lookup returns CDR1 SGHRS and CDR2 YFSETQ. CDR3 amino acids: CASSLRPGENTGELFF. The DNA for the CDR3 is TGCGCCAGCAGCTTGAGGCCAGGGGAGAACACCGGGGAGCTGTTTTTT.

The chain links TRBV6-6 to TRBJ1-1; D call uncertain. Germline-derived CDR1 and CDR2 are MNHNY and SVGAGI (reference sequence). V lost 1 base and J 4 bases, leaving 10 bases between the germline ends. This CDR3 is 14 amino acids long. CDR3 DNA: TGTGCCAGCAGTTACTATGGAGACGGCACTGAAGCTTTCTTT. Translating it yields CASSYYGDGTEAFF.

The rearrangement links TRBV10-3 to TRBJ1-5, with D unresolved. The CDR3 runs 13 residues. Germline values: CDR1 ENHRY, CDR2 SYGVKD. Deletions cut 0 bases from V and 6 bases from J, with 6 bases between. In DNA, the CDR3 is TGTGCCATCAGTGAGTCAGGTTCTCAGCCCCAGCATTTT. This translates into CAISESGSQPQHF.

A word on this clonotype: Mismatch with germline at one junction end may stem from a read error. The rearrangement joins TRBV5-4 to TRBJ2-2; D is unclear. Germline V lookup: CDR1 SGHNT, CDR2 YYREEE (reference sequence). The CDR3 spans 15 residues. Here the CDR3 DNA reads TGTGCCAGCCGCTTGGAGTCCCGGAATACCGGGGAGCTGTTTTTT. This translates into CASRLESRNTGELFF. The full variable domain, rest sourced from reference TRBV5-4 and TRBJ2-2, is ETGVTQSPTHLIKTRGQQVTLRCSSQSGHNTVSWYQQALGQGPQFIFQYYREEENGRGNFPPRFSGLQFPNYSSELNVNALELDDSALYLCASRLESRNTGELFFGEGSRLTVL.